This TCR beta chain was sequenced in a study of blood T cell repertoires in COVID-19. Across the whole study: The United States, Italy and Spain supplied acute and convalescent COVID-19 samples.

In the case of this clone: Germline is not matched at one junction end, which may reflect a read error.

In the source study's methods: How many nucleated cells were present was estimated from reference gene primer amplification. The protocol was immunoSEQ multiplex PCR, while the TCRdb copy is restricted to in-frame clones and leaves out a portion. V and J calls and clone size are copied from that table; D and trimming were computed from the DNA. Among 300,000 to 450,000 clones, roughly 87% were seen once, and the ten largest hold 3% to 4.5%. One Seattle source followed patients from active infection through their disease course. The source of this sequence is a woman aged 55-75 years with COVID-19, enrolled during active disease. Sequenced material: peripheral blood.

The CDR3 is CASSLGRGRQTKETQYF. In nucleotides, the CDR3 is TGTGCCAGCAGTTTGGGTCGCGGGAGACAAACTAAAGAGACCCAGTACTTC. The chain couples TRBV5-8 to TRBJ2-5; 7 positions match TRBD2. There are 17 residues in the CDR3. Germline loops: CDR1 SGHTS, CDR2 YDEGEE. Full variable domain (missing parts from reference TRBV5-8 and TRBJ2-5): EAGVTQSPTHLIKTRGQQATLRCSPISGHTSVYWYQQALGLGLQFLLWYDEGEERNRGNFPPRFSGRQFPNYSSELNVNALELEDSALYLCASSLGRGRQTKETQYFGPGTRLLVL.